What follows are 21 T cell receptor beta chains derived from one specimen sequenced in a study of blood T cell repertoires in COVID-19. Produced via immunoSEQ multiplex PCR; TCRdb's table is partial and in-frame only. Among 15,000 to 25,000 clones listed, 85% to 95% were seen once. The sequencing sample was made of peripheral blood. Receptors were obtained from a woman between 50 and 59 years old with active COVID-19.

The rearrangement joins TRBV6-5 to TRBJ1-1; perhaps TRBD1 as D (5 bases). This CDR3 spans 12 amino acids. Germline values: CDR1 MNHEY, CDR2 SVGAGI. Trimming stripped 6 bases from V and 4 bases from J, with 9 bases between. The CDR3 here is CASSTGATEAFF. Here the CDR3 DNA reads TGTGCCAGCAGCACAGGCGCCACTGAAGCTTTCTTT.

This sequence joins TRBV6-4 and TRBJ2-5; D call uncertain. This CDR3 spans 13 amino acids. V was clipped by 0 bases and J by 4 bases, with 6 bases between them. In germline, CDR1 is MRHNA, CDR2 SNTAGT. The CDR3 bases are TGTGCCAGCAGTGACTCCGCAGGAGAGACCCAGTACTTC. Protein product: CASSDSAGETQYF.

The chain combines TRBV3-1 (or the pseudogene TRBV3-2) with TRBJ2-7, with D possibly matching TRBD2 (5 bases). V was trimmed by 4 bases and J by 4 bases, leaving 5 bases between them. CDR3 size: 11 residues. Germline V gives CDR1 LGHDT, CDR2 YNNKEL (reference sequence). CDR3 region: CASSREYEQYF. CDR3 nucleotides: TGTGCCAGCAGCCGGGAGTACGAGCAGTACTTC.

The V call is TRBV9, the J call TRBJ2-2, with 8 bases matching TRBD2. The CDR3 is 17 residues long. Losses at the gene ends were 3 bases for V and 6 bases for J; bases not matched to a gene: 13. Germline CDR1 SGDLS, CDR2 YYNGEE. Here the CDR3 reads CASSGSGSSPVPGELFF. DNA for the CDR3: TGTGCCAGCAGCGGAAGCGGGAGTAGTCCAGTTCCCGGGGAGCTGTTTTTT.

The chain recombines TRBV30 with TRBJ2-1; 11 bases are shared with TRBD2. The J segment lost 8 bases and the V segment lost 0 bases, leaving 6 bases of the junction unmatched. There are 15 residues in the CDR3. Germline V CDR1 and CDR2: GTSNPN, SVGIG (reference sequence). CDR3 loop: CAWSVGLADMHEQFF. DNA for the CDR3: TGTGCCTGGAGTGTGGGACTAGCGGACATGCATGAGCAGTTCTTC.

CDR3 nucleotides: TGTGCCAGCAGCACAGAGGGGGGGGAAACCAAGATTTACTACTTC. Amino acid sequence: CASSTEGGETKIYYF. J is TRBJ2-5 and V is TRBV7-8, with D perhaps matching TRBD2 (7 bases). The CDR3 spans 15 residues. The V end was cut by 5 bases, the J end by 14 bases, with 27 bases between. CDR1 is SGHVS, CDR2 FQNEAQ, per germline.

The chain recombines TRBV27 with TRBJ1-2; 11 nucleotides agree with TRBD1. J lost 4 bases, V lost 5 bases, and 9 bases had no gene match. The V gene's germline CDR1 is MNHEY and CDR2 SMNVEV (reference sequence). This CDR3 is built from 16 residues. This chain's CDR3 is CASSQSGTGGFYGYTF. Written as DNA, the CDR3 is TGTGCCAGCAGTCAATCCGGGACAGGGGGATTCTATGGCTACACCTTC.

The chain joins TRBV5-1 to TRBJ2-5; 7 bases agree with TRBD1. V trimming: 4 bases; J trimming: 5 bases; junction bases outside the gene matches: 11. The CDR3 length is 15 residues. From germline, CDR1 is SGHRS and CDR2 YFSETQ. CDR3 region: CASSKLKQGPETQYF. CDR3 DNA: TGCGCCAGCAGCAAACTAAAACAGGGGCCCGAGACCCAGTACTTC.

The genes are TRBV7-9 and TRBJ1-2; D remains unclear. Looked up from germline, CDR1 is SEHNR and CDR2 is FQNEAQ (reference sequence). This CDR3 comprises 11 residues. Trimming took off 3 bases at V and 6 bases at J, with 5 bases between the two ends. DNA of the CDR3: TGTGCCAGCAGCTTGTCCGATGGCTACACCTTC. As protein: CASSLSDGYTF.

The rearrangement joins TRBV29-1 to TRBJ2-5; D possibly corresponds to TRBD2 (5 bases). This CDR3 contains 14 residues. Looked up from germline, CDR1 is SQVTM and CDR2 is ANQGSEA. Trimming shortened V by 7 bases and J by 1 base, and 16 bases separated the two germline ends. The CDR3 DNA reads TGCAGCGCCGCTCCTGGACTTGTCCAAGAGACCCAGTACTTC. Amino acids: CSAAPGLVQETQYF.

The chain couples TRBV3-1 (or the pseudogene TRBV3-2) to TRBJ1-1; D gene unclear. This CDR3 has 12 amino acids. The V and J ends lost 1 base and 11 bases respectively, with 11 bases between them. Per the germline V gene, CDR1 is LGHDT and CDR2 is YNNKEL (reference sequence). The CDR3 sequence is CASSQVPTRAFF. The DNA of the CDR3 is TGTGCCAGCAGCCAAGTCCCTACCCGGGCTTTCTTT.

The genes are TRBV28 and TRBJ2-1; D might be TRBD2 (5 bases). V lost 5 bases and J lost 3, with 14 bases in between. The CDR3 covers 15 residues. Germline V CDR1 and CDR2: MDHEN, SYDVKM. The CDR3 sequence: CASSAPSTSYNEQFF. DNA of the CDR3: TGTGCCAGCAGTGCCCCATCTACTAGCTACAATGAGCAGTTCTTC.

V gene TRBV13 combines with J gene TRBJ2-7; D possibly corresponds to TRBD2 (6 bases). Germline V gene data show CDR1 as PRHDT and CDR2 as FYEKMQ (reference sequence). This CDR3 has 14 residues. V was cut by 0 bases and J by 2 bases, with 8 bases left in between. CDR3 residues: CASSLGTRAYEQYF. The DNA for the CDR3 is TGTGCCAGCAGCTTAGGGACTAGGGCCTACGAGCAGTACTTC.

This chain links TRBV24-1 with TRBJ2-1; the match to TRBD1 covers 7 bases. In germline, CDR1 is KGHDR, CDR2 SFDVKD. CDR3 length: 14 amino acids. The ends lost 7 bases at V and 5 bases at J; junction bases unmatched: 7. CDR3 sequence (DNA): TGTGCCACCAGAGAGACAGGGTCCGACAATGAGCAGTTCTTC. Translation: CATRETGSDNEQFF.

This sequence joins TRBV6-6 and TRBJ2-5; the D gene is possibly TRBD1 (7 bases). Trimming took 8 bases from V and 5 from J, leaving 12 bases between them. The CDR3 contains 12 residues. Germline V gene lookup returns CDR1 MNHNY and CDR2 SVGAGI (reference sequence). In nucleotides, the CDR3 is TGTGCCAGCGGGCCAGGGGGGGAGACCCAGTACTTC. It specifies CASGPGGETQYF.

CDR3 loop: CASSPTGSSYNEQFF. In DNA, the CDR3 is TGTGCCAGCTCACCAACAGGGAGCTCCTACAATGAGCAGTTCTTC. This chain links TRBV18 with TRBJ2-1; D is possibly TRBD1 (6 bases). This CDR3 region has 15 residues. Deletions cut 2 bases from V and 0 bases from J, with 8 bases between. The germline V gene has CDR1 KGHSH and CDR2 LQKENI.

This chain connects TRBV7-9 to TRBJ1-2; 7 nucleotides line up with TRBD1. V was clipped by 5 bases and J by 2 bases; unmatched bases: 11. The CDR3 extends over 16 amino acids. From germline, CDR1 is SEHNR and CDR2 FQNEAQ (reference sequence). For the CDR3, the DNA is TGTGCCAGCAGCCCTGGTGGAGGGGGCCTAAACTATGGCTACACCTTC. The encoded protein is CASSPGGGGLNYGYTF.

J is TRBJ1-2 and V is TRBV15; D is possibly TRBD1 (5 bases). This CDR3 contains 16 residues. Germline-derived CDR1 and CDR2 are LNHNV and YYDKDF (reference sequence). V was trimmed by 1 base and J by 3 bases, leaving 15 bases between them. The CDR3 nucleotides are TGTGCCACCAGCAGAGGAGTGCGGGGGAGGGACTATGGCTACACCTTC. Protein sequence: CATSRGVRGRDYGYTF.

The chain is built from TRBV7-8 and TRBJ2-7; D uncertain. Trimming took 4 bases from V and 6 from J, leaving 19 bases between them. The CDR3 runs to 15 residues. CDR1 and CDR2 (germline): SGHVS, FQNEAQ. This chain's CDR3 is CASSSSPNILGEQYF. In DNA, the CDR3 is TGTGCCAGCAGCTCCTCACCAAACATTCTTGGCGAGCAGTACTTC. The full variable domain, its missing parts supplied by reference TRBV7-8 and TRBJ2-7, is GAGVSQSPRYKVAKRGQDVALRCDPISGHVSLFWYQQALGQGPEFLTYFQNEAQLDKSGLPSDRFFAERPEGSVSTLKIQRTQQEDSAVYLCASSSSPNILGEQYFGPGTRLTVT.

The J gene is TRBJ2-1, the V gene TRBV9; D perhaps matches TRBD2 (6 bases). Trimming took 3 bases from V and 3 from J, leaving 7 bases between them. Looked up from germline, CDR1 is SGDLS and CDR2 is YYNGEE. This CDR3 is 13 amino acids long. The CDR3, as DNA: TGTGCCAGCAGCGAGACTAGCTACAATGAGCAGTTCTTC. It specifies CASSETSYNEQFF.

V usage is TRBV4-2 and J usage is TRBJ2-3; possibly TRBD2 for D (6 bases). This CDR3 is built from 15 residues. Deletions cut 4 bases from V and 4 bases from J, with 15 bases between. Per germline, CDR1 LGHNA and CDR2 YNFKEQ. CDR3 DNA: TGTGCCAGCAGCCTCTCGAATCAGCGGGCAGATACGCAGTATTTT. It encodes CASSLSNQRADTQYF.